This is a list of T cell receptor beta chains from one sample in a study of shared clonotypes between healthy human individuals. Data came from immunoSEQ multiplex PCR; TCRdb stores just in-frame clones and leaves some out. The profile covers about 1.5 million clones, with about 98% appearing a single time and about 0.45% taken by the ten largest. Material: naive CD4+ T cells sorted from blood. Source of these receptors: a man aged 25-45 years in good health. CDR3s include the opening cysteine and the closing phenylalanine or tryptophan. D genes are given only for firm matches. The size field is filled for only some rows; it gives once, few, many or a size class.

v_call	d_call	clone_size	j_call	cdr3_nt	cdr3_aa
TRBV6-1	TRBD2	NA	TRBJ2-1	TGTGCCAGCATATTAGCGGGAGAGCGCAATGAGCAGTTCTTC	CASILAGERNEQFF
TRBV29-1	NA	NA	TRBJ1-1	TGCAGCGTTGAGGGGGTAGGTACTGAAGCTTTCTTT	CSVEGVGTEAFF
TRBV2	TRBD1	NA	TRBJ2-7	TGTGCCAGCAGGGCGACAGGGGGCGGTAGCGGCGAGCAGTACTTC	CASRATGGGSGEQYF
TRBV28	NA	once	TRBJ2-7	TGTGCCAGCAGTTTATGGGGGAACTCCTACGAGCAGTACTTC	CASSLWGNSYEQYF
TRBV7-6	NA	NA	TRBJ2-3	TGTGCCAGCAGCTTTAGGACAGATACGCAGTATTTT	CASSFRTDTQYF
TRBV10-1	NA	once	TRBJ2-3	TGCGCCAGCAGTGACAGGGACCAAAGCACAGATACGCAGTATTTT	CASSDRDQSTDTQYF
TRBV7-2	TRBD2	once	TRBJ2-1	TGTGCCAGCAGCGGGGGACTAGCGGCGTACAATGAGCAGTTCTTC	CASSGGLAAYNEQFF
TRBV7-9	TRBD2	NA	TRBJ2-2	TGTGCCAGCAGCTTAGCACTAGCGGGGGGCACCGGGGAGCTGTTTTTT	CASSLALAGGTGELFF
TRBV9	NA	NA	TRBJ2-1	TGTGCCAGCAGCCCCCAGCTCCGGGGGAGCGGTGTGAATGAGCAGTTCTTC	CASSPQLRGSGVNEQFF
TRBV15	TRBD1	NA	TRBJ2-7	TGTGCCACCAGCAGAGATCAGGGACAGGGATGGTTCTTCACCCCATACGAGCAGTACTTC	CATSRDQGQGWFFTPYEQYF
TRBV15	NA	NA	TRBJ1-4	TGTGCCACCAGCCGAGCCCGGACAGCGGGAAAACTGTTTTTT	CATSRARTAGKLFF
TRBV14	TRBD2	NA	TRBJ2-1	TGTGCCAGCAGCCAAGGAGGAGGGCGGGAGGGATTCTTC	CASSQGGGREGFF
TRBV14	TRBD1	NA	TRBJ1-1	TGTGCCAGCAGCCAAGAACCGTTGGACAGGGGCCCGTTGAACACTGAAGCTTTCTTT	CASSQEPLDRGPLNTEAFF
TRBV5-1	NA	NA	TRBJ2-7	TGCGCCAGCAGCACGGATCCCGGCTACGAGCAGTACTTC	CASSTDPGYEQYF
TRBV4-3	NA	NA	TRBJ2-5	TGCGCCAGCAGCCAAAATCGAGAGACCCAGTACTTC	CASSQNRETQYF
TRBV27	TRBD1	NA	TRBJ2-5	TGTGCCAGCAGAAGGACAGGCAAAGAGACCCAGTACTTC	CASRRTGKETQYF
TRBV6-4	NA	NA	TRBJ2-4	TGTGCCAGCAGTGACACAATGACGTACCTAGCCAAAAACATTCAGTACTTC	CASSDTMTYLAKNIQYF
TRBV4-1	NA	once	TRBJ2-1	TGCGCCAGCAGCCAATTCTTTGCGGGAACTTACAATGAGCAGTTCTTC	CASSQFFAGTYNEQFF
TRBV18	NA	NA	TRBJ2-1	TGTGCCAGCTCACCAATGGGCTACAATGAGCAGTTCTTC	CASSPMGYNEQFF
TRBV7-2	NA	NA	TRBJ1-1	TGTGCCAGCAGCTTAGTCTGGCAGGGTGGTGGTGAAGCTTTCTTT	CASSLVWQGGGEAFF
TRBV27	NA	NA	TRBJ2-1	TGTGCCAGCAGTTTACCTGGCTCCCCGGGGCAGTTCTTC	CASSLPGSPGQFF
TRBV19	NA	NA	TRBJ1-1	TGTGCCAGTAGTAGAAGGGAGGGAGGCACTGAAGCTTTCTTT	CASSRREGGTEAFF
TRBV5-5	NA	NA	TRBJ2-2	TGTGCCAGCAGCCACCGGGATCTAAGCACCGGGGAGCTGTTTTTT	CASSHRDLSTGELFF
TRBV6-5	NA	NA	TRBJ2-3	TGTGCCAGCAGTTCCCCCGGGGCAGATACGCAGTATTTT	CASSSPGADTQYF
TRBV7-2	TRBD1	NA	TRBJ2-1	TGTGCCAGCAGCTTAGGGTTACAGGGGGTTTACAATGAGCAGTTCTTC	CASSLGLQGVYNEQFF
TRBV11-2	TRBD2	NA	TRBJ2-1	TGTGCCAGCAGCTTAGTCGGGAGGATCGCCTACAATGAGCAGTTCTTC	CASSLVGRIAYNEQFF
TRBV7-2	TRBD2	NA	TRBJ2-2	TGTGCCAGCAGCAAGACTAGCGTTACCACCGGGGAGCTGTTTTTT	CASSKTSVTTGELFF
TRBV7-9	TRBD1	NA	TRBJ2-3	TGTGCCAGCAGCTTAAAGGACAGGTGGACAGATACGCAGTATTTT	CASSLKDRWTDTQYF
TRBV18	NA	NA	TRBJ2-7	TGTGCCAGCTCGACCCTCAGGGGGGGCTTGGGGAACGAGCAGTACTTC	CASSTLRGGLGNEQYF
TRBV13	TRBD1	NA	TRBJ2-7	TGTGCCAGTTCCCTACAGGGGCTATACGAGCAGTACTTC	CASSLQGLYEQYF
TRBV5-1	NA	once	TRBJ1-1	TGCGCCAGCAGCTTGGCCGTCGGTTCGAACACTGAAGCTTTCTTT	CASSLAVGSNTEAFF